Listed here are 22 T cell receptor beta chains from one sample, sequenced in a study of T cell responses to AZD1222 COVID-19 vaccine. Sequenced by immunoSEQ multiplex PCR; TCRdb stores in-frame clones only, minus some. The table shows under 200,000 clones, with 94% occurring only once. The sample consisted of peripheral blood, taken on day 0 of AZD1222 vaccination. These receptors came from an adult in good health.

CDR3 bases: TGTGCCATCCTCTATAGCAATCAGCCCCAGCATTTT. This codes for CAILYSNQPQHF. The V and J genes are TRBV27 and TRBJ1-5; D ambiguous. The germline V gene has CDR1 MNHEY and CDR2 SMNVEV (reference sequence). The ends were cut back, 10 bases at V and 0 bases at J, with 7 bases in the middle. The CDR3 loop spans 12 amino acids.

The chain links TRBV18 to TRBJ1-5; the D gene is possibly TRBD1 (5 bases). V lost 4 bases, J lost 4 bases, and 11 bases lay in between. CDR3 length: 14 residues. CDR1 and CDR2 from the germline V gene are KGHSH and LQKENI. The CDR3 DNA sequence: TGTGCCAGCTCACAGACAGCCGGGAATCAGCCCCAGCATTTT. Translated: CASSQTAGNQPQHF. The variable domain in full, with the rest retrieved from reference TRBV18 and TRBJ1-5, is NAGVMQNPRHLVRRRGQEARLRCSPMKGHSHVYWYRQLPEEGLKFMVYLQKENIIDESGMPKERFSAEFPKEGPSILRIQQVVRGDSAAYFCASSQTAGNQPQHFGDGTRLSIL.

The V call is TRBV12-3 or TRBV12-4, the J call TRBJ2-2, with D unresolved. V was trimmed by 6 bases and J by 4 bases, leaving 6 bases between them. The CDR3 consists of 12 residues. CDR3 region: CASRSPTGELFF. The CDR3 nucleotides are TGTGCCAGCAGATCCCCCACCGGGGAGCTGTTTTTT.

The table lists this clone with a few counts. The chain is built from TRBV9 and TRBJ1-1, with unresolved D. The germline CDR1 and CDR2 sequences are SGDLS and YYNGEE. V was cut by 4 bases and J by 3 bases, with 13 bases left in between. CDR3 length equals 14 residues. CDR3 nucleotides: TGTGCCAGCAGCCTCGCGGGGTCTGACACTGAAGCTTTCTTT. This codes for CASSLAGSDTEAFF.

Note on this clone: The sample contains more than one DNA sequence encoding this CDR3. Here the CDR3 reads CASSPGTGNQPQHF. The DNA of the CDR3 is TGTGCCAGCTCACCTGGGACAGGCAATCAGCCCCAGCATTTT. The chain links TRBV18 to TRBJ1-5; 7 positions match TRBD1. The CDR3 sequence is 14 residues long. Germline V gene data show CDR1 as KGHSH and CDR2 as LQKENI. V lost 3 bases, J lost 2 bases, and 1 base stayed unmatched.

This clone showed up just once. The rearrangement uses TRBV18 and TRBJ1-2, with TRBD1 as a possible D gene (5 bases). V lost 2 bases and J 0 bases, leaving 13 bases between the germline ends. CDR1 is KGHSH and CDR2 is LQKENI in the germline V gene. The CDR3 extends over 16 amino acids. CDR3 protein: CASSPAPGLANYGYTF. In DNA form, the CDR3 reads TGTGCCAGCTCACCAGCCCCGGGGCTAGCTAACTATGGCTACACCTTC.

The chain links TRBV7-2 to TRBJ2-1, with D perhaps matching TRBD1 or TRBD2 (5 bases each). Trimming removed 3 bases from V and 9 bases from J, with 6 bases in between. CDR1 and CDR2 (germline): SGHTA, FQGNSA. The CDR3 contains 11 residues. CDR3 DNA sequence: TGTGCCAGCAGCTTTGGGGGTGAGCAGTTCTTC. It encodes CASSFGGEQFF.

The rearrangement uses TRBV6-5 and TRBJ2-1; TRBD1 is a possible D gene (6 bases). The V gene's germline CDR1 is MNHEY and CDR2 SVGAGI. The CDR3 is made up of 14 amino acids. V lost 7 bases to trimming and J lost 2 bases, with 12 bases between them. The CDR3 region is CASIGGQPYNEQFF. The CDR3, as DNA: TGTGCCAGCATAGGGGGTCAACCCTACAATGAGCAGTTCTTC.

The genes are TRBV11-2 and TRBJ2-7, with a tentative D call TRBD2 (5 bases). The germline V gene has CDR1 SGHAT and CDR2 FQNNGV. The germline V and J ends were trimmed by 1 base and 1 base, with 11 bases remaining between them. The CDR3 runs 15 residues. The CDR3 region has the DNA TGTGCCAGCAGCTTAGTGATCGGGGAGTCCTACGAGCAGTACTTC. Residues: CASSLVIGESYEQYF.

V is TRBV6-5 and J is TRBJ1-6; no clear D gene. The germline gives CDR1 MNHEY, CDR2 SVGAGI. The CDR3 totals 12 residues. V shed 5 bases and J shed 7 bases, with 6 bases lying between them. The CDR3 DNA reads TGTGCCAGCAGTAACGGAAATTCACCCCTCCACTTT. Its protein is CASSNGNSPLHF.

This chain uses TRBV11-2 with TRBJ2-2; 10 positions agree with TRBD1. Looked up from germline, CDR1 is SGHAT and CDR2 is FQNNGV. After removal of 5 bases from V and 5 bases from J, the junction contained 2 bases not matched to a gene. This CDR3 spans 14 amino acids. CDR3: CASSPGQGTGELFF. The CDR3 bases are TGTGCCAGCAGCCCGGGACAGGGGACCGGGGAGCTGTTTTTT.

This chain joins TRBV30 and TRBJ1-5, with D unclear. Trimming took 4 bases from V and 0 from J, leaving 7 bases between them. CDR1 and CDR2 (germline): GTSNPN, SVGIG (reference sequence). CDR3 length: 13 residues. As DNA, the CDR3 is TGTGCCTGGACTGACAATAGCAATCAGCCCCAGCATTTT. Amino acid sequence: CAWTDNSNQPQHF.

CDR3 in amino acids: CAIKQGWGTEAFF. In DNA form, the CDR3 reads TGTGCCATAAAACAGGGTTGGGGCACTGAAGCTTTCTTT. This sequence joins TRBV12-3 or TRBV12-4 and TRBJ1-1, with D possibly being TRBD1 (6 bases). Between the trimmed V and J ends, which lost 10 bases and 4 bases, there was a span of 16 bases. The length of the CDR3 is 13 residues.

This sequence joins TRBV11-1 and TRBJ1-4; TRBD1 aligns across 7 bases. The germline CDR1 and CDR2 sequences are SGHAT and FQDESV (reference sequence). V trimming: 2 bases; J trimming: 8 bases; junction bases outside the gene matches: 8. The CDR3 length is 15 residues. The CDR3 protein is CASSLYRGLGEKLFF. DNA of the CDR3: TGTGCCAGCAGCTTATACAGGGGTTTAGGGGAAAAACTGTTTTTT.

This chain joins TRBV7-8 and TRBJ1-2, with D perhaps matching TRBD1 (5 bases). Germline-derived CDR1 and CDR2 are SGHVS and FQNEAQ. CDR3 size: 15 residues. V was pared by 5 bases and J by 3 bases, with 16 bases between. The CDR3 is CASSLSGGSYYGYTF. The CDR3 nucleotides are TGTGCCAGCAGCCTTAGTGGGGGGTCCTACTATGGCTACACCTTC.

The chain combines TRBV11-2 with TRBJ2-7; 7 bases are shared with TRBD1. CDR1 and CDR2 (germline): SGHAT, FQNNGV. The length of the CDR3 is 14 residues. With V trimmed by 7 bases and J by 0 bases, 6 bases remained unmatched. CDR3 sequence reads: CASTMDRRSYEQYF. Written as DNA, the CDR3 is TGTGCCAGCACAATGGACAGGCGCTCCTACGAGCAGTACTTC.

The table lists this clone with a count of one. The chain couples TRBV11-2 to TRBJ1-5, with 11 positions matching TRBD1. Trimming removed 7 bases from V and 6 bases from J; junction bases left unmatched: 5. There are 14 residues in the CDR3. The germline CDR1 and CDR2 sequences are SGHAT and FQNNGV. The CDR3 nucleotides are TGTGCCAGCACCCAGGACAGGGGGCTTCAGCCCCAGCATTTT. It encodes CASTQDRGLQPQHF. Full variable domain (remainder filled in from reference TRBV11-2 and TRBJ1-5): EAGVAQSPRYKIIEKRQSVAFWCNPISGHATLYWYQQILGQGPKLLIQFQNNGVVDDSQLPKDRFSAERLKGVDSTLKIQPAKLEDSAVYLCASTQDRGLQPQHFGDGTRLSIL.

With respect to this clone: An end of the junction differs from the germline gene, which may be a read error. The chain recombines TRBV6-5 with TRBJ1-1; 8 bases line up with TRBD1. CDR1 is MNHEY, CDR2 SVGAGI, per germline. This CDR3 comprises 15 residues. CDR3 region: CASSYEGTGRGSLIF. CDR3 in DNA: TGTGCCAGCAGTTACGAGGGGACAGGAAGGGGAAGCTTGATCTTT.

V usage is TRBV25-1 and J usage is TRBJ1-5; no firm D call. V dropped 6 bases and J dropped 0 bases, with 6 bases sitting between them. Germline loops: CDR1 MGHDK, CDR2 SYGVNS. CDR3 length: 13 amino acids. The CDR3 coding sequence is TGTGCCAGCAGGGGGAATAGCAATCAGCCCCAGCATTTT. Amino acids: CASRGNSNQPQHF.

This sequence joins TRBV30 and TRBJ2-1, with D tentatively TRBD2 (8 bases). The CDR3 has 20 amino acids. CDR1 and CDR2 from the germline V gene are GTSNPN and SVGIG (reference sequence). Trimming removed 4 bases at V and 9 bases at J, with 37 bases between. In DNA form, the CDR3 reads TGTGCCTGGAATTCCCCCCTCGGGACTAGGACAGGAAATGATTGCGGTGAGCAGTTCTTC. Translation: CAWNSPLGTRTGNDCGEQFF. The full variable domain, rest sourced from reference TRBV30 and TRBJ2-1, is SQTIHQWPATLVQPVGSPLSLECTVEGTSNPNLYWYRQAAGRGLQLLFYSVGIGQISSEVPQNLSASRPQDRQFILSSKKLLLSDSGFYLCAWNSPLGTRTGNDCGEQFFGPGTRLTVL.

The V call is TRBV9, the J call TRBJ2-7; D is unresolved. The CDR3 runs to 13 residues. CDR1 is SGDLS, CDR2 YYNGEE, per germline. V lost 1 base and J 2 bases, leaving 7 bases between the germline ends. The CDR3 here is CASSVTDAYEQYF. Written as DNA, the CDR3 is TGTGCCAGCAGCGTAACAGATGCCTACGAGCAGTACTTC.

The chain is built from TRBV3-1 (or the pseudogene TRBV3-2) and TRBJ1-3; D ambiguous. Germline loops: CDR1 LGHDT, CDR2 YNNKEL (reference sequence). The CDR3 has 14 amino acids. V lost 1 base and J 0 bases, leaving 4 bases between the germline ends. The chain's CDR3 is CASSQVSSGNTIYF. The CDR3 coding sequence is TGTGCCAGCAGCCAAGTCAGCTCTGGAAACACCATATATTTT.